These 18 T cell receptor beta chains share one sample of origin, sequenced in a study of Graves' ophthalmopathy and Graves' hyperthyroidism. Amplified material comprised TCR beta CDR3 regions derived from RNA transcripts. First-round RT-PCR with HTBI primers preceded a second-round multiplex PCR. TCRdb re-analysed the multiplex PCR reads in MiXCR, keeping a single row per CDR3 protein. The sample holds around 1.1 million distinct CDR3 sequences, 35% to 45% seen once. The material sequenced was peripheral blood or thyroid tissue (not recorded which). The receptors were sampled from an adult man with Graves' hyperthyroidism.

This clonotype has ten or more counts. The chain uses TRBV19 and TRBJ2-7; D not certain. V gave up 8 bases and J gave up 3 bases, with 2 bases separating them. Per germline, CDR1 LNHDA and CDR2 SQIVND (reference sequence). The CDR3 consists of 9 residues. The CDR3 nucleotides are TGTGCCAGTTACTACGAGCAGTACTTC. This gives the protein CASYYEQYF.

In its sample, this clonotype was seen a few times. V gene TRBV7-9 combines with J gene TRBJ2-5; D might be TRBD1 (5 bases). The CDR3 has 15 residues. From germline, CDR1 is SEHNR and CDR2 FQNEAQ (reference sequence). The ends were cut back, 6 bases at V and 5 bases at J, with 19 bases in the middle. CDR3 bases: TGTGCCAGCAGAGTAGACAGCTACTACCGCGAGACCCAGTACTTC. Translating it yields CASRVDSYYRETQYF.

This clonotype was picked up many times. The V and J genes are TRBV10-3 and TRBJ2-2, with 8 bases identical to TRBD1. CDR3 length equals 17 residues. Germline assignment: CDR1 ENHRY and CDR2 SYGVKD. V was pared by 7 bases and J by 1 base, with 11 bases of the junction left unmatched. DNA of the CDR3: TGTGCCATCAACATATTACCAGGGGGCGAGAACACCGGGGAGCTGTTTTTT. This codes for CAINILPGGENTGELFF.

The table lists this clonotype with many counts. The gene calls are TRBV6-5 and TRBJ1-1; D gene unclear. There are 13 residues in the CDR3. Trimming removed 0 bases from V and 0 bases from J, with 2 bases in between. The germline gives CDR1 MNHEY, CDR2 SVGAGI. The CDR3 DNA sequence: TGTGCCAGCAGTTACTCAGTGAACACTGAAGCTTTCTTT. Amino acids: CASSYSVNTEAFF.

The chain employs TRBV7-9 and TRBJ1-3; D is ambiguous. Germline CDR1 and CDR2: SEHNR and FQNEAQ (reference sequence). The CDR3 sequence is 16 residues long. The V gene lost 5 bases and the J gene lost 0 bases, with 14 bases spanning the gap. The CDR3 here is CASSPRVGISGNTIYF. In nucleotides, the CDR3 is TGTGCCAGCAGCCCTAGAGTGGGAATCTCTGGAAACACCATATATTTT.

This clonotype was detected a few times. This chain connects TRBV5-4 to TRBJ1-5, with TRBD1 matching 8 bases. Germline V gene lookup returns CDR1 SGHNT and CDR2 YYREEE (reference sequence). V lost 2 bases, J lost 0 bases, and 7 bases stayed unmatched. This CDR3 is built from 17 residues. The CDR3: CASSFEDRVYSNQPQHF. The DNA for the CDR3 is TGTGCCAGCAGCTTCGAGGACAGGGTGTATAGCAATCAGCCCCAGCATTTT.

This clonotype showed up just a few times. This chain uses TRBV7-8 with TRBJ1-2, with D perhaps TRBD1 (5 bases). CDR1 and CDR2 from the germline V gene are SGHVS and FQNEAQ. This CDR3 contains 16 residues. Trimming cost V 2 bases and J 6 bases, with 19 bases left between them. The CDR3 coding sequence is TGTGCCAGCAGCTTAAAAAGGTCAGGGCCTAGGAATGGCTACACCTTC. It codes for CASSLKRSGPRNGYTF. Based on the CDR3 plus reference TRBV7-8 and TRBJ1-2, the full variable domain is GAGVSQSPRYKVAKRGQDVALRCDPISGHVSLFWYQQALGQGPEFLTYFQNEAQLDKSGLPSDRFFAERPEGSVSTLKIQRTQQEDSAVYLCASSLKRSGPRNGYTFGSGTRLTVV.

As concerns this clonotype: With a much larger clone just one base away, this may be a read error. CDR3 sequence (DNA): TGTGCCAGCAGTTACGGACAGGGGGCCCCAGAGACCCAGTACTTC. Its translation is CASSYGQGAPETQYF. The chain joins TRBV7-9 to TRBJ2-5, with 11 nucleotides matching TRBD1. CDR1 is SEHNR, CDR2 FQNEAQ, per germline (reference sequence). The V and J ends lost 6 bases and 4 bases, in that order; junction bases with no gene match: 7. The CDR3 sequence is 15 residues long.

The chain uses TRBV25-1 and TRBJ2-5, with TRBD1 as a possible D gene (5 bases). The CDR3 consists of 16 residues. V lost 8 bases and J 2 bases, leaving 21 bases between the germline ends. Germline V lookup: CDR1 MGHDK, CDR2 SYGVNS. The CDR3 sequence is CASVIQGSRAQETQYF. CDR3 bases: TGTGCCAGCGTTATCCAAGGGTCCAGGGCGCAAGAGACCCAGTACTTC.

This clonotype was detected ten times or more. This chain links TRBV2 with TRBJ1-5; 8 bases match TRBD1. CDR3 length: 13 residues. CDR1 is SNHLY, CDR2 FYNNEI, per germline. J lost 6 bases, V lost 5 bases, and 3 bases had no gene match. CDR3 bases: TGTGCCAGCAGTACGGACAGGGTTCAGCCCCAGCATTTT. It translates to CASSTDRVQPQHF.

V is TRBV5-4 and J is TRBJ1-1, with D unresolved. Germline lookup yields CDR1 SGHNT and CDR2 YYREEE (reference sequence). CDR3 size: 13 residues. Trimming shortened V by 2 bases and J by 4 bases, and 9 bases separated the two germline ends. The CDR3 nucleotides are TGTGCCAGCAGCTTAAATGGGAGCACTGAAGCTTTCTTT. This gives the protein CASSLNGSTEAFF.

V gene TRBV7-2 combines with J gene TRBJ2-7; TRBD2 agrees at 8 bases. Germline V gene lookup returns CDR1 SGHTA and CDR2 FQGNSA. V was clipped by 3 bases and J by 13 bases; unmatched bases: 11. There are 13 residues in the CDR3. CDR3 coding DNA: TGTGCCAGCAGCTTGGCCGCGGGGGGTGGGCGTTACTTC. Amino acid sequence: CASSLAAGGGRYF. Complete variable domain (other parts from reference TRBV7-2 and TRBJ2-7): GAGVSQSPSNKVTEKGKDVELRCDPISGHTALYWYRQSLGQGLEFLIYFQGNSAPDKSGLPSDRFSAERTGGSVSTLTIQRTQQEDSAVYLCASSLAAGGGRYFGPGTRLTVT.

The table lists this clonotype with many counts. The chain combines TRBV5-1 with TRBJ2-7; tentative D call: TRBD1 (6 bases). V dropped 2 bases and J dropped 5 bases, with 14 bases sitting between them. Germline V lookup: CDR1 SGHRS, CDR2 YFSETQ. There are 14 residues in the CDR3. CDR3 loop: CASSLRQGHNEQYF. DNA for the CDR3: TGCGCCAGCAGCTTAAGGCAGGGGCACAACGAGCAGTACTTC. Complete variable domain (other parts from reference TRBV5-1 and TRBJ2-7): KAGVTQTPRYLIKTRGQQVTLSCSPISGHRSVSWYQQTPGQGLQFLFEYFSETQRNKGNFPGRFSGRQFSNSRSEMNVSTLELGDSALYLCASSLRQGHNEQYFGPGTRLTVT.

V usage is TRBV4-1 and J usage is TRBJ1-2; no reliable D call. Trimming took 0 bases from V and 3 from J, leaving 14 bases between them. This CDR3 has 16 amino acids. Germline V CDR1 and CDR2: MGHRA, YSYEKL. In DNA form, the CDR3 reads TGCGCCAGCAGCCAAGAGGAAGGCAGCCTTGACTATGGCTACACCTTC. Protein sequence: CASSQEEGSLDYGYTF.

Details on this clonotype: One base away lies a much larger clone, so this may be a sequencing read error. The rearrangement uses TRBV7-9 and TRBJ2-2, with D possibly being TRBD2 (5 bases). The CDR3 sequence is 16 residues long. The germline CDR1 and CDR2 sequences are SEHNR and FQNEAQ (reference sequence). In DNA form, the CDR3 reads TGTGCCAGCAGCTTATTTGTTTCCGGCGGCTCCGGGGAGCTGTCTTTT. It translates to CASSLFVSGGSGELSF.

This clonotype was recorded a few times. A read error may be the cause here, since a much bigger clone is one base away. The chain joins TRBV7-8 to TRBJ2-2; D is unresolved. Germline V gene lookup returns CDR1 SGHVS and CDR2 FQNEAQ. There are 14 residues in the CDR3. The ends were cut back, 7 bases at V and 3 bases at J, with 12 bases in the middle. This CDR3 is CASNRNQYTGELFF. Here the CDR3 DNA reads TGTGCCAGCAATCGAAACCAGTACACCGGGGAGCTGTTTTTT.

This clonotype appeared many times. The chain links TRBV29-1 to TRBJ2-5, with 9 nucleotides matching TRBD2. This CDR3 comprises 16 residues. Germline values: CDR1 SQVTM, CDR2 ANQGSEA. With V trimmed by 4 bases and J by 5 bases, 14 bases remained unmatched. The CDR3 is CSVVAEAGGARETQYF. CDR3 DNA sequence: TGCAGCGTTGTTGCAGAAGCGGGAGGCGCGCGGGAGACCCAGTACTTC.

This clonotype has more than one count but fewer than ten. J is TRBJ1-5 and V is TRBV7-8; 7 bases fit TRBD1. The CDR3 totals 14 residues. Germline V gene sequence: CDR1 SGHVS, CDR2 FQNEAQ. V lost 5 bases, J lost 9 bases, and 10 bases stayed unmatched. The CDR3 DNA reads TGTGCCAGCAGCCCAAGGACAGGTTCTCGGCCCCAGCATTTT. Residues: CASSPRTGSRPQHF.